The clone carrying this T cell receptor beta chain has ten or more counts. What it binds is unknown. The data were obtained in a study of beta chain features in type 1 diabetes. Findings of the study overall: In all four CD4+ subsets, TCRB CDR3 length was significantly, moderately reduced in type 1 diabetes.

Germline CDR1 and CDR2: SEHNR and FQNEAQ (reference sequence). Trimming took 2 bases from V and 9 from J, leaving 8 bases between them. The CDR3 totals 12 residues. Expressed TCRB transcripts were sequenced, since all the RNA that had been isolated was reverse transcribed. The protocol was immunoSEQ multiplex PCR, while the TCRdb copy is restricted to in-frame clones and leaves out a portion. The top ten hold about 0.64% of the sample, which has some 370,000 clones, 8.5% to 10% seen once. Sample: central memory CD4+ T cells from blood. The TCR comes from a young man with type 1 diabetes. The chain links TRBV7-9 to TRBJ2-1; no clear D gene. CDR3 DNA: TGTGCCAGCAGCTTACCCCAGACTGAGCAGTTCTTC. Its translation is CASSLPQTEQFF. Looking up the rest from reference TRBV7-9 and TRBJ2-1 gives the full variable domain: DTGVSQNPRHKITKRGQNVTFRCDPISEHNRLYWYRQTLGQGPEFLTYFQNEAQLEKSRLLSDRFSAERPKGSFSTLEIQRTEQGDSAMYLCASSLPQTEQFFGPGTRLTVL.